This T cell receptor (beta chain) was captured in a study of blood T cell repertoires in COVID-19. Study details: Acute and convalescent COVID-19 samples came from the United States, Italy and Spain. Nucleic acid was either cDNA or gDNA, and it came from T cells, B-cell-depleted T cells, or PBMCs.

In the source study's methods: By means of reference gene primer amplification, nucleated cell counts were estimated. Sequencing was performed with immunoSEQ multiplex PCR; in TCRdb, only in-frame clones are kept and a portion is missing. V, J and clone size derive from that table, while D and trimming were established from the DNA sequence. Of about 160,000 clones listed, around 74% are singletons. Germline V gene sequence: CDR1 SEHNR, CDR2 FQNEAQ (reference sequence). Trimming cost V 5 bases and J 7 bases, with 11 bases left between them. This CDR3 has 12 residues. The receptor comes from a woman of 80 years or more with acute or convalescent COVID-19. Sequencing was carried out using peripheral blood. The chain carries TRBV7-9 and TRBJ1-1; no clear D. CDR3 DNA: TGTGCCAGCAGCCCGCCCCGGTTTGAAGCTTTCTTT. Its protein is CASSPPRFEAFF.